The following is a TCR beta chain sequence with its context. The entry originates in a study of blood T cell repertoires in COVID-19. Study at large: There were acute and convalescent COVID-19 samples, and they came from the United States, Italy and Spain.

Sequencing used immunoSEQ multiplex PCR; TCRdb keeps in-frame clones, though not all of them. The data contain about 270,000 clones, 85% to 90% of them seen just once; the ten biggest clones take up over 2%. After removal of 3 bases from V and 5 bases from J, the junction contained 11 bases not matched to a gene. The germline CDR1 and CDR2 sequences are MGHDK and SYGVNS. CDR3 length: 17 residues. The chain couples TRBV25-1 to TRBJ1-1; 11 bases map to TRBD1. This sequence originates from a woman between 18 and 29 years old who had recovered from COVID-19. Sequencing was carried out using PBMCs or T cells enriched from blood (not recorded which). The CDR3 nucleotides are TGTGCCAGCAGTGAGGACAGGGGGCGGATATTCGATACTGAAGCTTTCTTT. Amino acid sequence: CASSEDRGRIFDTEAFF. The whole variable domain, filled in from reference TRBV25-1 and TRBJ1-1, reads EADIYQTPRYLVIGTGKKITLECSQTMGHDKMYWYQQDPGMELHLIHYSYGVNSTEKGDLSSESTVSRIRTEHFPLTLESARPSHTSQYLCASSEDRGRIFDTEAFFGQGTRLTVV.